The sample holds a few counts of the clone carrying this T cell receptor (beta chain). Its antigen is as yet unknown. TCRdb re-called the 5' RACE reads with MiXCR, one entry per CDR3 protein. The data contain around 480,000 distinct CDR3 sequences, over 12% of them seen just once; the ten biggest clones take up over 0.5%. This entry comes from a study of identical twins. This CDR3 has 13 residues. The V and J ends lost 5 bases and 4 bases respectively, with 11 bases between them. Germline CDR1 is KGHSH and CDR2 is LQKENI. Everyone who donated was a healthy Caucasian. Findings of the study overall: Memory repertoires showed no such pattern, whereas abundant cord blood beta clonotypes carried fewer insertions.

The same data also went into a second study, on yellow fever vaccine responses in identical twins. From that study: The authors reported partly convergent, partly personalized vaccine responses in identical twins.

Sequences were obtained from CD4+ T cells sorted from blood. The chain joins TRBV18 to TRBJ1-2; no clear D. This clonotype originated in a woman aged 18-29 years in good health. The CDR3 here is CASSNMDGYGYTF. CDR3 nucleotides: TGTGCCAGCTCAAACATGGACGGCTATGGCTACACCTTC.